This T cell receptor beta chain was captured in a study of STAT5B mutations in CD4+ large granular lymphocyte leukemia (dated by TCRdb to the early 2020s). Notes on the research overall: Among healthy controls, the CDR3 'QG' motif was associated with a particular HLA allele. The study compared the TCRbeta repertoires of patients with CD4+ T-cell large granular lymphocyte leukemia against the TCRbeta repertoires of healthy blood donors. Flow cytometry performed on FACSCanto II or FACSVerse showed that the purified fractions had more than 95% purity among lymphocytes.

Worth noting for this clone: Its antigen is still unknown. No much larger clone is present one base from it, and per-base qualities are unavailable.

The immunoSEQ assay at survey resolution was applied to genomic DNA for sequencing of TCRbeta rearrangements. Turning to the authors' computational methods: In the TCR sequencing data, the lowest productive clonotype frequency that could be detected was 2.59 x 10-5. Only productive TCRbeta rearrangements, meaning sequences that were complete and in-frame, were kept for the analyses. Sample clonality was computed as Simpson clonality in the immunoSEQ Analyzer version 3.0. Clones were binned by frequency as very rare, small, medium, large (1-20%) or hyperexpanded (>20%). Generation probabilities were estimated with OLGA 1.2.3, V-gene circos plots were made with VDJtools, specificities were searched in VDJdb, and CDR3 motifs were identified with GLIPH. TCRdb mirrors the immuneACCESS table, restricted to in-frame sequences. Some clones are absent from its copies; in checked studies, under half trace to an unresolved V gene, and the reason for the others is unknown. That table furnishes V, J and clone size, whereas the DNA furnished D and trimming. For this sample the table gives 45,000 to 55,000 clones, of which 70% were detected only once. 1.5% to 1.7% of the sample is held by the ten biggest clonotypes.

Taken from the germline V gene, the CDR1 and CDR2 loops are SNHLY and FYNNEI. Clipping removes 1 base from V and 3 bases from J, with 5 as the unmatched junction base count. The CDR3 runs 15 residues from the cysteine to the phenylalanine. Solely the CDR3 DNA is kept, with 45 bases framed from the first base. Results the study describes overall, beyond this receptor: TRBV06-family usage was enriched among the top patient clones (8/27) compared with healthy controls (2/35). CD4-sorted patient repertoires appeared more clonal than healthy CD4+ repertoires, and this difference persisted after removing the putative leukemic clones. The data were not HLA-matched, and the higher clonality in CD4+ T-LGLL than in CD8+ T-LGLL could be due to the relatively small sample size. Each patient's main leukemic clonotypes were private, but approximately 25% of these clonotypes showed up at low frequency in the non-leukemic repertoires of other patients.

The healthy controls were fewer than 45 blood donors, and the buffy coats of these donors were supplied by the Finnish Red Cross blood service. All TCR-sequenced material derived from peripheral blood: patient blood samples and healthy donor buffy coats. Ficoll-Hypaque gradient centrifugation was used to isolate peripheral blood mononuclear cells. For the healthy controls, CD4+ cells were obtained from buffy coats by magnetic purification. The Gentra Puregene Cell and Tissue kit was used for genomic DNA extraction, and quantification was performed on a Qubit 2.0 fluorometer. The TCR was taken from a human donor in good health. The V and J segments used are TRBV2 and TRBJ2-7, with 8 bases aligning to TRBD1. Material for sequencing was CD4+ T cells from blood buffy coats. The DNA sequence is as follows: TGTGCCAGCAGTGAAGGTCGGGGACAGGACTACGAGCAGTACTTC. The resulting protein is CASSEGRGQDYEQYF.